This T cell receptor (beta chain) stems from a study of early stage breast cancer tumors. This clone was counted a few times. Each sample had two DNA replicates, approximately 0.52 ug blood or around 1.5 ug tissue. Profiled with immunoSEQ multiplex PCR; TCRdb holds only in-frame clones, not every one. The top ten hold more than 9.5% of the sample, which has around 28,000 clones, about 80% seen once. The germline CDR1 and CDR2 sequences are MNHEY and SMNVEV (reference sequence). The CDR3 has 17 residues. The V gene end was trimmed by 5 bases and the J gene end by 4 bases; junction bases not matched to a gene: 14.

The sample comprised blood. This TCR was sampled from a person in their 60s with breast cancer. The chain carries TRBV27 and TRBJ1-1; 9 bases map to TRBD1. The chain's CDR3 is CASSQSQGAAFGTEAFF. For the CDR3, the DNA is TGTGCCAGCAGTCAATCACAGGGGGCTGCGTTTGGCACTGAAGCTTTCTTT.